Listed here are 19 T cell receptor beta chains from one sample, sequenced in a study of shared clonotypes between healthy human individuals. The repertoire was sequenced with immunoSEQ multiplex PCR; TCRdb's copy has only in-frame clones and lacks some. This table has roughly 1,100,000 clones, approximately 72% appearing once. Sample: memory CD4+ T cells sorted from blood. Noted subset: CD45RA-negative fraction. The origin of the receptors is a young man in good health.

The V call is TRBV5-4, the J call TRBJ1-2, with 7 bases matching TRBD1. V trimming: 1 base; J trimming: 0 bases; junction bases outside the gene matches: 12. From germline, CDR1 is SGHNT and CDR2 YYREEE (reference sequence). The CDR3 runs 18 residues. In nucleotides, the CDR3 is TGTGCCAGCAGCTTGTCCGCCCCGGGACAGCTAGCTAACTATGGCTACACCTTC. It specifies CASSLSAPGQLANYGYTF. Complete variable domain (other parts from reference TRBV5-4 and TRBJ1-2): ETGVTQSPTHLIKTRGQQVTLRCSSQSGHNTVSWYQQALGQGPQFIFQYYREEENGRGNFPPRFSGLQFPNYSSELNVNALELDDSALYLCASSLSAPGQLANYGYTFGSGTRLTVV.

The chain is built from TRBV6-5 and TRBJ1-2; D not resolved. CDR3 length: 11 amino acids. Trimming took 10 bases from V and 4 from J, leaving 10 bases between them. The germline CDR1 and CDR2 sequences are MNHEY and SVGAGI. CDR3 sequence reads: CATGDVYGYTF. In DNA form, the CDR3 reads TGTGCCACCGGGGATGTCTATGGCTACACCTTC.

The CDR3 region has the DNA TGTGCCAGCAGTTATTACTCCCACAGGGGAGTCTACGAGCAGTACTTC. Protein: CASSYYSHRGVYEQYF. The chain combines TRBV6-5 with TRBJ2-7; 7 bases fit TRBD1. The CDR3 is 16 residues long. Germline lookup yields CDR1 MNHEY and CDR2 SVGAGI. V was pared by 3 bases and J by 3 bases, with 11 bases of the junction left unmatched.

This clone was counted a few times. Other DNA sequences in the same sample also yield this CDR3. The chain employs TRBV9 and TRBJ1-5, with D possibly being TRBD1 (6 bases). CDR3 length: 14 amino acids. Looked up from germline, CDR1 is SGDLS and CDR2 is YYNGEE. V shed 0 bases and J shed 5 bases, with 9 bases lying between them. The CDR3 sequence is CASSVGGAHQPQHF. The DNA of the CDR3 is TGTGCCAGCAGCGTAGGGGGGGCCCATCAGCCCCAGCATTTT.

The rearrangement uses TRBV10-3 and TRBJ2-3; D tentatively reads TRBD1 or TRBD2 (5 bases each). Trimming cost V 2 bases and J 2 bases, with 20 bases left between them. The CDR3 is 18 amino acids. Germline V gene data show CDR1 as ENHRY and CDR2 as SYGVKD. CDR3 in amino acids: CAISEMASGARNTDTQYF. The CDR3 DNA reads TGTGCCATCAGTGAGATGGCCTCCGGGGCCAGAAACACAGATACGCAGTATTTT.

The chain uses TRBV6-1 and TRBJ2-7; TRBD1 aligns across 11 bases. Germline CDR1 and CDR2: MNHNS and SASEGT. The CDR3 contains 14 residues. After removal of 0 bases from V and 6 bases from J, the junction contained 1 base not matched to a gene. CDR3 in DNA: TGTGCCAGCAGTGAAGCGGGGACAGGGGGCGAGCAGTACTTC. Translating gives CASSEAGTGGEQYF.

The gene calls are TRBV4-3 and TRBJ2-2, with 13 bases fitting TRBD2. CDR1 and CDR2 (germline): LGHNA, YSLEER. The CDR3 is 19 residues long. Losses at the gene ends were 1 base for V and 4 bases for J; bases not matched to a gene: 9. CDR3 amino acids: CASSQVGGLAGPGTGELFF. The CDR3, as DNA: TGCGCCAGCAGCCAAGTAGGGGGACTAGCGGGACCGGGCACCGGGGAGCTGTTTTTT.

This clone showed up just a few times. The rearrangement links TRBV10-3 to TRBJ2-5; D possibly uses TRBD1 or TRBD2 (5 bases each). The end of the DNA aligns better with TRBJ2-7, so the J call may be wrong. CDR3 length: 12 amino acids. Per germline, CDR1 ENHRY and CDR2 SYGVKD. The CDR3 reads CASSGTNYEQYF. CDR3 sequence (DNA): TGTGCCAGCTCCGGGACCAACTACGAGCAGTACTTC.

The chain has TRBV19 and TRBJ2-2; maybe TRBD1 (5 bases). V gave up 4 bases and J gave up 8 bases, with 14 bases separating them. The CDR3 is 14 amino acids. Per germline, CDR1 LNHDA and CDR2 SQIVND (reference sequence). In DNA, the CDR3 is TGTGCCAGTAGTACGGACACTACTTGGGGGGAGCTGTTTTTT. It translates to CASSTDTTWGELFF.

The chain combines TRBV28 with TRBJ1-4; 9 nucleotides line up with TRBD1. This CDR3 is built from 18 residues. V was pared by 1 base and J by 10 bases, with 16 bases of the junction left unmatched. Germline values: CDR1 MDHEN, CDR2 SYDVKM. The CDR3 region is CASSLFGVKQGASGKLFF. For the CDR3, the DNA is TGTGCCAGCAGTTTATTCGGCGTAAAACAGGGGGCGAGTGGAAAACTGTTTTTT.

This clone appeared a few times. V usage is TRBV28 and J usage is TRBJ1-6, with D possibly being TRBD1 (6 bases). V shed 7 bases and J shed 2 bases, with 12 bases lying between them. Germline V gene lookup returns CDR1 MDHEN and CDR2 SYDVKM. The CDR3 sequence is 15 residues long. The CDR3 bases are TGTGCCAGCAAACTACAGGGTGCCTATAATTCACCCCTCCACTTT. Amino acid sequence: CASKLQGAYNSPLHF.

This chain connects TRBV10-2 to TRBJ2-3; D remains ambiguous. The ends were cut back, 3 bases at V and 2 bases at J, with 0 bases in the middle. Germline V CDR1 and CDR2: WSHSY, SAAADI. This CDR3 is 11 amino acids long. The CDR3 reads CASSDTDTQYF. In DNA, the CDR3 is TGCGCCAGCAGTGACACAGATACGCAGTATTTT.

The chain recombines TRBV5-1 with TRBJ1-4; D may be TRBD1 (6 bases). The CDR3 is made up of 16 amino acids. V was shortened by 0 bases and J by 7 bases, with 16 bases between the two germline ends. CDR1 and CDR2 from the germline V gene are SGHRS and YFSETQ. The CDR3 DNA is TGCGCCAGCAGCTTGGGGGACCAAGGGGGATCTGAAAAACTGTTTTTT. This codes for CASSLGDQGGSEKLFF.

This clone was seen just once. The chain is built from TRBV7-2 and TRBJ1-4, with D possibly TRBD1 on 5 matching bases. Germline values: CDR1 SGHTA, CDR2 FQGNSA. This CDR3 contains 14 residues. V lost 5 bases to trimming and J lost 5 bases, with 12 bases between them. The CDR3 here is CASSPPPGNEKLFF. Written as DNA, the CDR3 is TGTGCCAGCAGCCCCCCGCCAGGGAATGAAAAACTGTTTTTT.

The J gene is TRBJ2-2, the V gene TRBV6-6; 8 nucleotides line up with TRBD1. CDR1 and CDR2 from the germline V gene are MNHNY and SVGAGI (reference sequence). The CDR3 runs to 14 residues. Trimming cost V 6 bases and J 5 bases; bases outside gene matches: 5. This chain's CDR3 is CASRDRATTGELFF. CDR3 sequence (DNA): TGTGCCAGCAGGGACAGGGCCACTACCGGGGAGCTGTTTTTT.

This chain connects TRBV10-2 to TRBJ1-1; D remains ambiguous. Germline lookup yields CDR1 WSHSY and CDR2 SAAADI. Trimming stripped 5 bases from V and 1 base from J, with 17 bases between. CDR3 size: 16 residues. The CDR3, as DNA: TGCGCCAGCAGTCCTTCCCCACCGGCCAAGAACACTGAAGCTTTCTTT. This sequence encodes CASSPSPPAKNTEAFF.

The CDR3 here is CASKAAVTNYGYTF. The CDR3 nucleotides are TGTGCCAGCAAGGCGGCGGTTACTAACTATGGCTACACCTTC. The chain links TRBV2 to TRBJ1-2; D is uncertain. The CDR3 covers 14 residues. Germline values: CDR1 SNHLY, CDR2 FYNNEI. V shed 7 bases and J shed 0 bases, with 12 bases lying between them.

This clone was counted ten times or more. Given the absence of the conserved phenylalanine or tryptophan at the CDR3 end, a read error is likely. The chain is built from TRBV4-1 and TRBJ1-6, with D uncertain. The J call is uncertain, as TRBJ2-2 better fits the DNA end. This CDR3 contains 10 residues. Germline V CDR1 and CDR2: MGHRA, YSYEKL. CDR3 DNA: TGCGCCAGCAGCCCCCCGGACCTGTTTGTT. Translation gives CASSPPDLFV.

The chain employs TRBV5-1 and TRBJ1-1; maybe TRBD1 (5 bases). In germline, CDR1 is SGHRS, CDR2 YFSETQ. V gave up 4 bases and J gave up 6 bases, with 16 bases separating them. CDR3 length: 14 residues. CDR3 bases: TGCGCCAGCAGCGCGGACATTATTCGGGCTGAAGCTTTCTTT. Translating gives CASSADIIRAEAFF.